Each of the 20 T cell receptor beta chains below was sequenced from the same sample in a study of OX40 agonist ivuxolimab in advanced cancers. Using immunoSEQ multiplex PCR, the repertoire was profiled, and TCRdb retains in-frame clones only, with some absent. The sample has around 27,000 clones; more than 75% are singletons. Sequenced material: CD4+ or CD8+ T cells sorted from blood, taken in a trial of the OX40 agonist ivuxolimab. The origin of the receptors is an adult with an advanced solid tumor such as melanoma, head and neck, liver or kidney cancer.

This chain links TRBV4-2 with TRBJ2-6; TRBD1 agrees at 7 bases. Germline V gene sequence: CDR1 LGHNA, CDR2 YNFKEQ. The CDR3 runs 20 residues. After removal of 3 bases from V and 1 base from J, the junction contained 15 bases not matched to a gene. CDR3 DNA sequence: TGTGCCAGCAGCCACCCCAAGGGGGCAGGAATTGGGTCTGGGGCCAACGTCCTGACTTTC. Translating it yields CASSHPKGAGIGSGANVLTF.

V and J are TRBV6-5 and TRBJ1-2; D unresolved. CDR3 length: 13 residues. The germline CDR1 and CDR2 sequences are MNHEY and SVGAGI. V gave up 0 bases and J gave up 6 bases, with 8 bases separating them. The CDR3 protein is CASSYSGGDGYTF. In nucleotides, the CDR3 is TGTGCCAGCAGTTACTCGGGCGGGGATGGCTACACCTTC.

The gene calls are TRBV15 and TRBJ2-5; weak D call: TRBD2 (5 bases). Trimming cost V 11 bases and J 5 bases, with 21 bases left between them. This CDR3 has 14 residues. Looked up from germline, CDR1 is LNHNV and CDR2 is YYDKDF (reference sequence). For the CDR3, the DNA is TGTGCCTCCCAACCTGGGCGGGCTTGGGAGACCCAGTACTTC. This encodes CASQPGRAWETQYF.

The V call is TRBV10-3, the J call TRBJ2-7; TRBD1 agrees at 10 bases. The CDR3 runs 17 residues. Germline CDR1 is ENHRY and CDR2 is SYGVKD. Trimming took 3 bases from V and 3 from J; bases not matched to a gene: 11. CDR3 nucleotide sequence: TGTGCCATCAGTGATAGGGACAGGGGTGGGATCGGCTACGAGCAGTACTTC. Protein: CAISDRDRGGIGYEQYF.

This clone is medium-sized within its sample. The genes are TRBV5-6 and TRBJ1-5, with TRBD1 as a possible D gene (5 bases). Trimming removed 1 base at V and 11 bases at J, with 16 bases between. In germline, CDR1 is SGHDT, CDR2 YYEEEE. The length of the CDR3 is 14 residues. CDR3 DNA: TGTGCCAGCAGCTTGAGTCTCGGGGGGGGGACCCAGCATTTT. This sequence encodes CASSLSLGGGTQHF.

The chain combines TRBV6-6 with TRBJ2-1; TRBD2 matches 9 bases. The CDR3 runs 12 residues. V gave up 9 bases and J gave up 6 bases; unmatched junction bases: 3. The germline V gene encodes CDR1 MNHNY and CDR2 SVGAGI (reference sequence). In DNA form, the CDR3 reads TGTGCCAGTCTACTAGCGGGCAATGAGCAGTTCTTC. This translates into CASLLAGNEQFF.

The chain uses TRBV19 and TRBJ1-1, with D hard to call. The germline CDR1 and CDR2 sequences are LNHDA and SQIVND (reference sequence). Trimming cost V 3 bases and J 6 bases, with 11 bases left between them. This CDR3 contains 13 residues. In nucleotides, the CDR3 is TGTGCCAGTAGTATTTTCACGGCCTCTGAAGCTTTCTTT. Its translation: CASSIFTASEAFF. Looking up the rest from reference TRBV19 and TRBJ1-1 gives the full variable domain: DGGITQSPKYLFRKEGQNVTLSCEQNLNHDAMYWYRQDPGQGLRLIYYSQIVNDFQKGDIAEGYSVSREKKESFPLTVTSAQKNPTAFYLCASSIFTASEAFFGQGTRLTVV.

V usage is TRBV4-2 and J usage is TRBJ2-7; 8 positions match TRBD2. Germline CDR1 reads LGHNA; CDR2 reads YNFKEQ. V lost 0 bases and J lost 4; bases outside the gene matches: 8. This CDR3 spans 16 amino acids. CDR3 loop: CASSQEGGVAGYEQYF. Here the CDR3 DNA reads TGTGCCAGCAGCCAAGAAGGAGGGGTAGCGGGGTACGAGCAGTACTTC.

The CDR3 nucleotides read TGTGCCAGCAGCCATCCCAGACTAGCGGGGGGTGAGACCCAGTACTTC. Residues: CASSHPRLAGGETQYF. This chain joins TRBV4-2 and TRBJ2-5; TRBD2 agrees at 13 bases. CDR3 length: 16 amino acids. Germline assignment: CDR1 LGHNA and CDR2 YNFKEQ. J was trimmed by 5 bases and V by 3 bases; bases with no gene match: 6.

The CDR3 region is CASSQDGAVQETQYF. CDR3 DNA: TGCGCCAGCAGCCAAGATGGGGCAGTCCAAGAGACCCAGTACTTC. The chain has TRBV4-3 and TRBJ2-5; a possible D gene is TRBD1 (5 bases). CDR1 LGHNA and CDR2 YSLEER come from the germline V gene. Trimming stripped 0 bases from V and 1 base from J, with 9 bases between. CDR3 length: 15 residues.

The chain combines TRBV9 with TRBJ1-6, with a tentative D call TRBD1 (5 bases). This CDR3 spans 18 amino acids. CDR1 is SGDLS and CDR2 is YYNGEE in the germline V gene. V lost 0 bases, J lost 0 bases, and 13 bases lay in between. Here the CDR3 reads CASSVGGVYSSYNSPLHF. The CDR3 DNA follows: TGTGCCAGCAGCGTAGGGGGGGTGTACAGCTCCTATAATTCACCCCTCCACTTT.

This chain uses TRBV5-6 with TRBJ1-1, with D maybe TRBD1 (5 bases). V lost 7 bases and J lost 2, with 21 bases in between. The CDR3 sequence is 16 residues long. The germline V gene has CDR1 SGHDT and CDR2 YYEEEE. This chain's CDR3 is CASALGRGGGNTEAFF. The CDR3, as DNA: TGTGCCAGCGCCCTCGGGAGGGGAGGTGGTAACACTGAAGCTTTCTTT.

The V and J genes are TRBV6-6 and TRBJ2-7; D ambiguous. The V gene's germline CDR1 is MNHNY and CDR2 SVGAGI (reference sequence). Trimming took off 6 bases at V and 2 bases at J, with 11 bases between the two ends. CDR3 length equals 13 residues. CDR3 residues: CASSPDLTYEQYF. In nucleotides, the CDR3 is TGTGCCAGCAGCCCAGACTTGACCTACGAGCAGTACTTC.

This chain joins TRBV11-2 and TRBJ2-1, with no clear D. The CDR3 contains 17 residues. Germline V gives CDR1 SGHAT, CDR2 FQNNGV. Trimming took off 4 bases at V and 0 bases at J, with 16 bases between the two ends. The CDR3 DNA sequence: TGTGCCAGCAGCTCAACTTTTTCATATAGCTCCTACAATGAGCAGTTCTTC. Amino acids: CASSSTFSYSSYNEQFF.

V is TRBV30 and J is TRBJ1-5, with D possibly being TRBD1 (5 bases). V dropped 0 bases and J dropped 1 base, with 13 bases sitting between them. CDR3 length: 16 amino acids. From germline, CDR1 is GTSNPN and CDR2 SVGIG (reference sequence). CDR3 bases: TGTGCCTGGAGTGTACGGGGGGGAGGAAGCAATCAGCCCCAGCATTTT. Amino acid sequence: CAWSVRGGGSNQPQHF.

This sequence joins TRBV27 and TRBJ2-3, with a tentative D call TRBD1 (5 bases). CDR1 is MNHEY and CDR2 is SMNVEV in the germline V gene (reference sequence). The CDR3 is made up of 17 amino acids. The V gene lost 2 bases and the J gene lost 0 bases, with 15 bases spanning the gap. The CDR3 region is CASSLVEVGVSTDTQYF. The CDR3 DNA follows: TGTGCCAGCAGTTTAGTCGAGGTAGGGGTCAGCACAGATACGCAGTATTTT.

This chain uses TRBV28 with TRBJ1-4; the match to TRBD1 covers 7 bases. J gave up 8 bases and V 5 bases, and 8 bases lay outside the gene matches. The CDR3 is 14 residues long. CDR1 and CDR2 from the germline V gene are MDHEN and SYDVKM. CDR3 sequence reads: CASSPDREGEKLFF. CDR3 DNA: TGTGCCAGCAGTCCCGACAGGGAGGGGGAAAAACTGTTTTTT. Using reference TRBV28 and TRBJ1-4 for the parts outside the CDR3, the full variable domain is DVKVTQSSRYLVKRTGEKVFLECVQDMDHENMFWYRQDPGLGLRLIYFSYDVKMKEKGDIPEGYSVSREKKERFSLILESASTNQTSMYLCASSPDREGEKLFFGSGTQLSVL.

This clone was detected once. The chain has TRBV29-1 and TRBJ2-7; 9 nucleotides match TRBD2. The CDR3 totals 16 residues. Germline V CDR1 and CDR2: SQVTM, ANQGSEA. V shed 4 bases and J 3 bases; nucleotides not matched to a gene: 13. The chain's CDR3 is CSVAGLAGKSIYEQYF. CDR3 bases: TGCAGCGTTGCGGGGCTAGCGGGGAAATCTATCTACGAGCAGTACTTC.

V and J are TRBV2 and TRBJ1-3; no definite D call. Between the trimmed V and J ends, which lost 1 base and 0 bases, there was a span of 13 bases. Germline V gives CDR1 SNHLY, CDR2 FYNNEI. The CDR3 contains 17 residues. The CDR3 loop is CASSEEHLLSSGNTIYF. CDR3 nucleotides: TGTGCCAGCAGTGAAGAACACCTATTGAGCTCTGGAAACACCATATATTTT.

This chain joins TRBV21-1 and TRBJ2-7; the D call of TRBD1 is as the table states it, not checked on the DNA. TRBV21-1 is tagged as a pseudogene. The CDR3 has 16 residues. The DNA of the CDR3 is TGTGCCAGCAGCACCCGAGGACAGGCTTGTCCCTACGAGCAGTACTTC. Translating it yields CASSTRGQACPYEQYF.